This record covers a single T cell receptor (beta chain). This clone's antigen is unknown. Base quality data are lacking; no much larger clone is found one base away. This sample is part of a study of CD8+ T cells in alopecia areata (dated by TCRdb to 2017 to 2018). Background on the whole study: The treated patients took part in an open-label pilot trial in which moderate-to-severe alopecia areata was treated with oral tofacitinib at 5 to 10 mg twice daily. Biopsies were taken from tofacitinib-treated patients at baseline and again at 4 and 24 weeks into treatment, and several of those patients also had a later scalp biopsy. In humans, TCRbeta sequencing was performed on scalp tissue and on sorted CD4+ and CD8+ peripheral blood T cells from healthy controls and from patients with patchy or totalis/universalis alopecia areata. Amplification of TCRbeta CDR3 regions was done by immunoSEQ multiplex PCR using 35 Vbeta forward primers and 13 Jbeta reverse primers. Tofacitinib was given for 6 to 18 months, followed by 6 months of follow-up off drug to assess delayed response and recurrence. The SALT score, which quantifies the percentage of affected scalp surface area, was used to measure disease severity in treated patients. RNA was obtained with the PAXgene miRNA kit for fixed scalp, the miRNeasy kit for PBMCs, and the RNeasy kit for mouse skin. Scalp clonality was compared among normal scalp (n=4), patchy alopecia areata scalp (n=8), and alopecia totalis/universalis scalp (n=8). In both human patients and the C3H/HeJ mouse model, the study applied high-throughput TCRbeta sequencing to look at T cell clonal expansion in alopecia areata. General conclusions and limits of the study: Compared with normal scalp, lesional scalp, particularly in alopecia totalis/universalis, had higher clonality and more expanded CD8+ clones, which suggests antigenic drive. Unlike mouse skin, which is dominated by gammadelta T cells, normal human skin has resident alphabeta T cells that are also sequenced, and this complicates analysis of the scalp TCR repertoire. TCR sequences shared between patients were less clear than in mice, possibly partly because of HLA diversity in the patient population. The treated cohort was small, with a single nonresponder, so links between baseline CD8+ expansion and response need larger studies. With tofacitinib, both scalp clonality and the number of expanded CD8+ clones among the top 100 scalp clones went down significantly. During tofacitinib treatment, many expanded lesional clones remained in scalp and blood, and this persistence may partly explain relapse after treatment is stopped.

The sample's time point, from its label and the paper: less than five weeks on oral tofacitinib. The treatment or condition label on this specimen signifies: oral pan-JAK inhibitor, 5-10 mg twice daily. Peripheral blood and lesional scalp punch biopsies were obtained from patients with alopecia areata. After PBMCs were isolated by density centrifugation and stained for CD3, CD4 and CD8, a FACSAria was used to sort CD4+ and CD8+ T cells. Trimming accounts for 0 bases at V and 5 bases at J, while the number of junction bases matched to no gene is 6. From its cysteine to its phenylalanine, the CDR3 spans 15 amino acids. Only the CDR3 region is kept as DNA, spanning 45 bases read in frame from base 1. Sequences LGHNA (CDR1) and YNFKEQ (CDR2) are obtained from the germline V gene. Receptor libraries were prepared by the immunoSEQ multiplex PCR assay. To provide template for TCR sequencing, every sample had RNA extracted and reverse transcribed into cDNA. First-strand cDNA was synthesized with SuperScript III using a 2:1 mix of oligo-dT and random hexamers. A synthetic immune receptor repertoire was used to measure amplification bias, and any remaining bias was corrected computationally. From the authors' description of their analysis: Raw reads were preprocessed for error removal, and CDR3 was defined according to IMGT conventions as running from the conserved cysteine to phenylalanine. Clonality was computed as 1 minus the Shannon entropy, with the entropy normalized by log2 of the number of productive unique TCRs. Whether scalp clones were CD4 or CD8 was inferred by matching scalp TCRbeta sequences against CD4 and CD8 repertoires sorted from blood. TCRdb took this table from immuneACCESS and kept in-frame rearrangements with V and J called. Such tables lack part of the clones; where checked against another copy, unresolved V genes explain under half of the gap, and the rest is unexplained. The V and J calls and clone size were taken over from that table, and D and trimming were inferred from the DNA. The sample records 120,000 or so clones, 61% of which are singletons. Clones ranked in the top ten supply 5.7% of the sample.

This specimen was CD4+ T cells sorted from blood, taken at week 4, from a patient treated with tofacitinib. The clonotype originates from a human donor with alopecia areata. The chain is assembled from TRBV4-2 and TRBJ1-2; TRBD1 fits 7 bases in the junction. The nucleotide sequence reads TGTGCCAGCAGCCAAGAGCAGGGGGAGAGTTATGGCTACACCTTC. Its protein is CASSQEQGESYGYTF.